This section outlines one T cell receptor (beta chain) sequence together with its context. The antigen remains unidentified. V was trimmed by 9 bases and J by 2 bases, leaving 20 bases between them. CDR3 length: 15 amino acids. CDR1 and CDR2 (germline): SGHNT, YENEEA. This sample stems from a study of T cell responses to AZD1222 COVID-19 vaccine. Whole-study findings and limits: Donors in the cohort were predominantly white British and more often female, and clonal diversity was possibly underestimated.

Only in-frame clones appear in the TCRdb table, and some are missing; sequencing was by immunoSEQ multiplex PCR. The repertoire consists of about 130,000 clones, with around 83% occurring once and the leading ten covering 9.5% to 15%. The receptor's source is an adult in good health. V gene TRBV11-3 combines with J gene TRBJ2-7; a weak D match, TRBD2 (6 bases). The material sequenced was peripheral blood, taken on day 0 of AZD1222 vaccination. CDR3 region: CASQPWGSGAYEQYF. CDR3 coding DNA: TGTGCCAGTCAACCCTGGGGGTCGGGGGCCTACGAGCAGTACTTC.